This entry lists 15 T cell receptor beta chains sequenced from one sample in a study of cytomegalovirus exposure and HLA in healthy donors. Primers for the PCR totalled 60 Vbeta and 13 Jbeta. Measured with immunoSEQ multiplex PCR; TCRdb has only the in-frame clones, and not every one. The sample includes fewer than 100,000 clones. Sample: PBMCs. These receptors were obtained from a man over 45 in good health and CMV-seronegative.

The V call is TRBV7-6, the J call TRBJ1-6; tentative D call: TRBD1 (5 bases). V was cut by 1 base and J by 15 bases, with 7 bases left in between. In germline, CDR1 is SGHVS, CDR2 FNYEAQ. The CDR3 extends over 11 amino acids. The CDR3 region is CASSLEGYLHF. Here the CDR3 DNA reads TGTGCCAGCAGCTTAGAGGGGTACCTCCACTTT.

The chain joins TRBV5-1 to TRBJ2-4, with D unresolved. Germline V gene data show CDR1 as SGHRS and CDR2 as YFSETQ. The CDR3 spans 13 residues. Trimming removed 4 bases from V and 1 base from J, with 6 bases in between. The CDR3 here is CASSPSAKNIQYF. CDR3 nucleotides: TGCGCCAGCAGCCCTAGTGCCAAAAACATTCAGTACTTC. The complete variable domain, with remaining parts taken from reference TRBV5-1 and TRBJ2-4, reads KAGVTQTPRYLIKTRGQQVTLSCSPISGHRSVSWYQQTPGQGLQFLFEYFSETQRNKGNFPGRFSGRQFSNSRSEMNVSTLELGDSALYLCASSPSAKNIQYFGAGTRLSVL.

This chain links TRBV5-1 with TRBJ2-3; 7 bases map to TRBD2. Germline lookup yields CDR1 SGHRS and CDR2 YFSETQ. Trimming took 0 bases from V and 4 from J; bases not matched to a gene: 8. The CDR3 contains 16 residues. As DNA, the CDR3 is TGCGCCAGCAGCTTGGGGGACTACCTTGGGTCAGATACGCAGTATTTT. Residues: CASSLGDYLGSDTQYF.

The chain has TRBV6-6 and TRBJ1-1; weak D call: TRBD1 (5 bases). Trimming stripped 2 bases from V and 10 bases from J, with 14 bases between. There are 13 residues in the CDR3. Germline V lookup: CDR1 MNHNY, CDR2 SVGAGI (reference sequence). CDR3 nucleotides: TGTGCCAGCAGTTACGGCCAGGGTTGGGGAGCTTTCTTT. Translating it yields CASSYGQGWGAFF.

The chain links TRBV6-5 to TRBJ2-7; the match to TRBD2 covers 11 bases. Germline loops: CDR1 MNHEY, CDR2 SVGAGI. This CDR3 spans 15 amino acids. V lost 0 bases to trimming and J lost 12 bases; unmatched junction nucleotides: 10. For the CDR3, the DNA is TGTGCCAGCAGTTACTCGAGGCTAGCGGGGGGAATGGTGTACTTC. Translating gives CASSYSRLAGGMVYF.

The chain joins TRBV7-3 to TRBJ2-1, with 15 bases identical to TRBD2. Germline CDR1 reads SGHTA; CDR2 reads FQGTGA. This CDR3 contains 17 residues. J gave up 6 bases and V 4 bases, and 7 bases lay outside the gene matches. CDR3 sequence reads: CASSWTGTSGGINEQFF. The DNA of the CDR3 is TGTGCCAGCAGCTGGACCGGGACTAGCGGGGGGATCAATGAGCAGTTCTTC.

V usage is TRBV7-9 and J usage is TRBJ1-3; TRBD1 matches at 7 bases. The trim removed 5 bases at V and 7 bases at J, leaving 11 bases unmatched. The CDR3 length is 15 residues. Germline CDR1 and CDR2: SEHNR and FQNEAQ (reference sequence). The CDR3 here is CASSLTGDAINTIYF. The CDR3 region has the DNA TGTGCCAGCAGCCTCACAGGGGATGCTATCAACACCATATATTTT.

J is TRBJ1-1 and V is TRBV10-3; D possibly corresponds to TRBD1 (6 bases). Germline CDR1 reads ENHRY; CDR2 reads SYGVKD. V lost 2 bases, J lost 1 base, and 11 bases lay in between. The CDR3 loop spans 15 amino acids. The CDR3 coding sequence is TGTGCCATCAGTGAGCCACAGGGCGGGAACACTGAAGCTTTCTTT. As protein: CAISEPQGGNTEAFF.

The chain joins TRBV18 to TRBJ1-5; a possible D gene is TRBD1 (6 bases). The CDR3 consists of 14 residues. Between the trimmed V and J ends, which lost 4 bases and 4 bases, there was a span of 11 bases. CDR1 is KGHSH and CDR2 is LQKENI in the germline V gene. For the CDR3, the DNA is TGTGCCAGCTCACTATGGGACACTAATCAGCCCCAGCATTTT. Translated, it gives CASSLWDTNQPQHF.

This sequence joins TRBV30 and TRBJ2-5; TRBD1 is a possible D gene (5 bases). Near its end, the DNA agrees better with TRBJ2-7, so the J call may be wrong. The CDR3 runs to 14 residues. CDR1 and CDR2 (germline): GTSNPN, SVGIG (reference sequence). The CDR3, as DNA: TGTGCCTGGAGCCCCTCAATCGACAGCTACGAGCAGTACTTC. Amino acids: CAWSPSIDSYEQYF.

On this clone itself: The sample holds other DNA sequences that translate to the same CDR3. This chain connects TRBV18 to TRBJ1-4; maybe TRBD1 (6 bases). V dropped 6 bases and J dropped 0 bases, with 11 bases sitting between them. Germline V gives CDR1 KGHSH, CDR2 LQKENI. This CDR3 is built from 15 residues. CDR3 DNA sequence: TGTGCCAGCTCGCCCCGGACAGCAACTAATGAAAAACTGTTTTTT. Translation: CASSPRTATNEKLFF.

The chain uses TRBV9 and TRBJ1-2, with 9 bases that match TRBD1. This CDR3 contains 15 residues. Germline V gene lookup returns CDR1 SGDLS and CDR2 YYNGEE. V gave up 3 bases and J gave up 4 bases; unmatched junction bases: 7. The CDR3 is CASSGGQGDVYGYTF. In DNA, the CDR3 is TGTGCCAGCAGCGGGGGACAGGGAGATGTCTATGGCTACACCTTC.

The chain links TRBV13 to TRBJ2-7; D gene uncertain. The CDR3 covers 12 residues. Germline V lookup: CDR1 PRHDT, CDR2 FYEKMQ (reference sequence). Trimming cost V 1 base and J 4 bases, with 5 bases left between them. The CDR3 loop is CASSLDGYEQYF. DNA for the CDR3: TGTGCCAGCAGCTTAGACGGTTACGAGCAGTACTTC.

CDR3 nucleotides: TGTGCCAGCAGAGAATTGGGTTATGGGCAGGCTCACGAGCAGTACTTC. This gives the protein CASRELGYGQAHEQYF. The chain employs TRBV27 and TRBJ2-7; D gene ambiguous. CDR3 length equals 16 residues. Germline V gene lookup returns CDR1 MNHEY and CDR2 SMNVEV (reference sequence). Deletions cut 6 bases from V and 5 bases from J, with 23 bases between.

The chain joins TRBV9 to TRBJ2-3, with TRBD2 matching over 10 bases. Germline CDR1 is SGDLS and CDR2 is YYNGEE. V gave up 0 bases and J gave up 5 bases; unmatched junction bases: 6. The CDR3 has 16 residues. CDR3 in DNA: TGTGCCAGCAGCGTAGAACTAGCGGGGTTCGGAGATACGCAGTATTTT. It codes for CASSVELAGFGDTQYF.